One and the same sample provided the 10 T cell receptor beta chains below, sequenced in a study of regulatory T cells in long-lasting Graves disease. The time point: persistent/refractory GD, antithyroid drugs over 5 years with positive TRAb. PBMC RNA was the source of the TCR library. Construction of the TCR beta libraries employed iRepertoire HTBI primers in conjunction with Arm-PCR of CDR3 regions. TCRdb recomputed calls from the multiplex PCR reads with MiXCR, one row per CDR3 protein. The sample lists around 460,000 distinct CDR3 sequences, roughly 22% occurring once. This specimen consisted of peripheral blood mononuclear cells (PBMCs), obtained when the disease was refractory, from a patient treated with antithyroid drugs. These receptors were taken from a female donor with Graves disease.

This clonotype was detected many times. As DNA, the CDR3 is TGTGCCAGCAGCTCGGCACGGCTTTACGAGCAGTACTTC. This codes for CASSSARLYEQYF. The chain employs TRBV11-2 and TRBJ2-7; D uncertain. V lost 4 bases to trimming and J lost 4 bases, with 11 bases between them. The CDR3 is made up of 13 amino acids. Germline V gives CDR1 SGHAT, CDR2 FQNNGV.

Only one count was recorded for this clonotype. An end of the junction does not agree with germline; a read error may underlie this. The rearrangement uses TRBV15 and TRBJ2-5; 11 bases fit TRBD2. The CDR3 runs to 16 residues. In germline, CDR1 is LNHNV, CDR2 YYDKDF (reference sequence). CDR3 region: CATSGILAGGQDTQYF. The CDR3 DNA sequence: TGTGCCACCAGCGGGATCCTAGCGGGGGGCCAAGATACCCAGTACTTC. Using reference TRBV15 and TRBJ2-5 for the parts outside the CDR3, the full variable domain is DAMVIQNPRYQVTQFGKPVTLSCSQTLNHNVMYWYQQKSSQAPKLLFHYYDKDFNNEADTPDNFQSRRPNTSFCFLDIRSPGLGDTAMYLCATSGILAGGQDTQYFGPGTRLLVL.

This clonotype was detected ten times or more. CDR3 protein: CASSYSWVAGVGENIQYF. CDR3 in DNA: TGTGCCAGCAGTTACTCGTGGGTAGCGGGAGTGGGGGAAAACATTCAGTACTTC. The genes are TRBV6-2 or TRBV6-3 and TRBJ2-4; 9 bases are a match to TRBD2. With V trimmed by 0 bases and J by 5 bases, 11 bases remained unmatched. The CDR3 is 18 residues long. CDR1 and CDR2 from the germline V gene are MNHEY and SVGEGT.

The chain couples TRBV3-1 to TRBJ2-3; possible D gene TRBD2, 6 bases. Per germline, CDR1 LGHDT and CDR2 YNNKEL (reference sequence). CDR3 length equals 15 residues. The V and J ends lost 0 bases and 6 bases respectively, with 13 bases between them. The chain's CDR3 is CASSQETPGRDTQYF. CDR3 nucleotides: TGTGCCAGCAGCCAAGAGACCCCGGGGAGGGATACGCAGTATTTT.

The rearrangement links TRBV7-9 to TRBJ2-7; D is uncertain. The CDR3 has 14 amino acids. V was clipped by 1 base and J by 2 bases, with 9 bases between them. Germline values: CDR1 SEHNR, CDR2 FQNEAQ (reference sequence). DNA of the CDR3: TGTGCCAGCAGCTTAGAAGGGATCACCTACGAGCAGTACTTC. As protein: CASSLEGITYEQYF.

This clonotype showed up many times. The CDR3 coding sequence is TGTGCCAGCAGCTCCTCCCGGACAGGACCACCCTACGAGCAGTACTTC. Its translation: CASSSSRTGPPYEQYF. The chain combines TRBV7-2 with TRBJ2-7; 7 bases agree with TRBD1. V trimming: 4 bases; J trimming: 2 bases; junction bases outside the gene matches: 11. Germline loops: CDR1 SGHTA, CDR2 FQGNSA. CDR3 size: 16 residues.

This clonotype was counted many times. The V call is TRBV30, the J call TRBJ2-5; a possible D gene is TRBD1 (6 bases). V dropped 0 bases and J dropped 5 bases, with 13 bases sitting between them. CDR3 length equals 14 residues. The germline CDR1 and CDR2 sequences are GTSNPN and SVGIG (reference sequence). CDR3: CAWSVSGVGETQYF. CDR3 nucleotides: TGTGCCTGGAGTGTATCAGGGGTCGGGGAGACCCAGTACTTC.

This clonotype was seen only a few times. This chain links TRBV20-1 with TRBJ1-3; TRBD1 is a possible D gene (5 bases). The CDR3 is made up of 16 amino acids. Trimming removed 1 base at V and 4 bases at J, with 17 bases between. CDR1 is DFQATT, CDR2 SNEGSKA, per germline (reference sequence). The CDR3: CSARAEKLDRGNTIYF. The CDR3 DNA sequence: TGCAGTGCTAGAGCCGAAAAGCTAGACAGAGGAAACACCATATATTTT.

This clonotype was found many times. This chain connects TRBV12-3 or TRBV12-4 to TRBJ2-7; TRBD1 aligns across 9 bases. The CDR3 runs 15 residues. After removal of 5 bases from V and 0 bases from J, the junction contained 5 bases not matched to a gene. DNA of the CDR3: TGTGCCAGCAGTCCGACAGGGGGTAGCTCCTACGAGCAGTACTTC. This codes for CASSPTGGSSYEQYF.

This clonotype was recorded at least ten times. This sequence joins TRBV11-1 and TRBJ1-2; 8 nucleotides agree with TRBD1. The CDR3 length is 13 residues. V dropped 8 bases and J dropped 8; count of bases not matched to a gene: 10. Looked up from germline, CDR1 is SGHAT and CDR2 is FQDESV (reference sequence). CDR3 DNA sequence: TGTGCCAGCCTCCGGACAGGGACAAAAGGCTACACCTTC. Translating it yields CASLRTGTKGYTF.